This entry lists 25 T cell receptor beta chains sequenced from one sample in a study of CD8 T cells in Susac syndrome. The RNA input was roughly 0.45 to 1 ug, and it was reverse transcribed with random hexamers. Each CDR3 protein gets one entry after TCRdb re-called the immunoSEQ multiplex PCR reads with MiXCR. Counted here are some 150,000 distinct CDR3 sequences, around 94% occurring once; the ten biggest clones make up 0.075% to 0.09%. The specimen sequenced was CD4+ T cells from PBMCs. The receptors shown here come from a human donor in good health.

The CDR3 region has the DNA TGTGCCAGTAGCACGGGAGGAGGTGCAGATACGCAGTATTTT. This translates into CASSTGGGADTQYF. This chain connects TRBV19 to TRBJ2-3, with 7 bases matching TRBD2. CDR3 size: 14 residues. CDR1 is LNHDA, CDR2 SQIVND, per germline (reference sequence). Losses at the gene ends were 6 bases for V and 4 bases for J; bases not matched to a gene: 7.

The CDR3 region is CASSSGVAQETQYF. In DNA, the CDR3 is TGTGCCAGCAGTAGTGGGGTGGCCCAAGAGACCCAGTACTTC. The J gene is TRBJ2-5, the V gene TRBV2; unclear D gene. There are 14 residues in the CDR3. Deletions cut 5 bases from V and 1 base from J, with 11 bases between. The V gene's germline CDR1 is SNHLY and CDR2 FYNNEI.

The chain employs TRBV5-1 and TRBJ2-7, with TRBD2 matching over 14 bases. From germline, CDR1 is SGHRS and CDR2 YFSETQ. CDR3 length: 15 residues. V gave up 0 bases and J gave up 6 bases; unmatched junction bases: 2. The CDR3 nucleotides are TGCGCCAGCAGCTTGGCCGGGACTAGCGGGAGCGAGCAGTACTTC. It translates to CASSLAGTSGSEQYF.

The CDR3 DNA sequence: TGTGCCAGCAGGGGGACGGGAGCACGACAAGAGACCCAGTACTTC. Translated, it gives CASRGTGARQETQYF. This chain links TRBV27 with TRBJ2-5, with D possibly being TRBD2 (6 bases). Trimming removed 6 bases at V and 2 bases at J, with 16 bases between. CDR3 length: 15 amino acids. From germline, CDR1 is MNHEY and CDR2 SMNVEV (reference sequence).

The CDR3 loop reads CASSESGAGGYTF. The DNA of the CDR3 is TGCGCCAGCAGTGAGTCCGGCGCGGGTGGCTACACCTTC. The chain combines TRBV10-1 with TRBJ1-2; D remains unclear. CDR1 is WNHNN, CDR2 SYGVQD, per germline (reference sequence). V lost 0 bases and J 7 bases, leaving 9 bases between the germline ends. The CDR3 length is 13 residues.

The J gene is TRBJ2-7, the V gene TRBV19; D may be TRBD2 (5 bases). CDR1 is LNHDA and CDR2 is SQIVND in the germline V gene (reference sequence). Between the trimmed V and J ends, which lost 5 bases and 9 bases, there was a span of 14 bases. The CDR3 sequence is 12 residues long. The CDR3 protein is CASSVRSSGQYF. The DNA for the CDR3 is TGTGCCAGTAGTGTCCGGTCGAGCGGGCAGTACTTC.

The chain uses TRBV18 and TRBJ1-1; no definite D call. Trimming took off 3 bases at V and 1 base at J, with 9 bases between the two ends. CDR1 and CDR2 (germline): KGHSH, LQKENI. The CDR3 has 14 residues. The CDR3: CASSPVQANTEAFF. DNA of the CDR3: TGTGCCAGCTCACCGGTTCAAGCGAACACTGAAGCTTTCTTT.

This clonotype was seen only once. The chain recombines TRBV12-3 or TRBV12-4 with TRBJ2-7; 10 positions match TRBD2. The CDR3 runs to 13 residues. V lost 2 bases and J lost 6; bases outside the gene matches: 1. In DNA, the CDR3 is TGTGCCAGCAGTTTACTAGCGGGAGTCGAGCAGTACTTC. This encodes CASSLLAGVEQYF.

This clonotype came up a few times. The rearrangement links TRBV11-3 to TRBJ2-6; a possible D gene is TRBD1 (6 bases). Germline V gene lookup returns CDR1 SGHNT and CDR2 YENEEA. The germline V and J ends were trimmed by 4 bases and 4 bases, with 11 bases remaining between them. The CDR3 consists of 15 residues. The CDR3 loop is CASSSTGPGANVLTF. CDR3 nucleotide sequence: TGTGCCAGCAGCTCCACAGGGCCGGGGGCCAACGTCCTGACTTTC.

V gene TRBV3-1 combines with J gene TRBJ2-7; no clear D. CDR1 is LGHDT, CDR2 YNNKEL, per germline (reference sequence). The ends were cut back, 4 bases at V and 1 base at J, with 11 bases in the middle. The CDR3 extends over 14 amino acids. CDR3 bases: TGTGCCAGCAGCCGGGTCGATGCTTCCTACGAGCAGTACTTC. Encoded protein: CASSRVDASYEQYF.

This clonotype was detected once. Its ends do not fully match the called genes, so a read error is possible. This sequence joins TRBV2 and TRBJ2-3, with 8 bases fitting TRBD2. This CDR3 has 14 amino acids. Germline V lookup: CDR1 SNHLY, CDR2 FYNNEI. The CDR3 here is CASSQAGVLDTQYF. The CDR3, as DNA: TGTGCCAGCAGTCAAGCGGGAGTGTTAGATACGCAGTATTTT.

The CDR3 loop reads CASSLGVGPQHF. CDR3 nucleotide sequence: TGTGCCAGCAGTCTAGGGGTTGGGCCCCAGCATTTT. V gene TRBV12-3 or TRBV12-4 combines with J gene TRBJ1-5; a weak D match, TRBD1 (5 bases). The CDR3 consists of 12 residues. Trimming removed 5 bases from V and 9 bases from J, with 11 bases in between.

V is TRBV20-1 and J is TRBJ1-1; D ambiguous. Trimming left V 3 bases short and J 4 bases short, with 9 bases between. This CDR3 has 12 residues. Looked up from germline, CDR1 is DFQATT and CDR2 is SNEGSKA (reference sequence). The CDR3: CSARAFPTEAFF. CDR3 DNA sequence: TGCAGTGCTAGGGCTTTCCCCACTGAAGCTTTCTTT.

The count of this clonotype is one. This rearrangement joins TRBV24-1 to TRBJ1-5, with D tentatively TRBD1 (6 bases). Germline assignment: CDR1 KGHDR and CDR2 SFDVKD. Trimming stripped 4 bases from V and 5 bases from J, with 11 bases between. The CDR3 totals 14 residues. The CDR3 here is CATSDPGAYQPQHF. The CDR3 region has the DNA TGTGCCACCAGTGACCCAGGGGCCTATCAGCCCCAGCATTTT.

The rearrangement uses TRBV27 and TRBJ2-5, with 9 bases lining up with TRBD2. Germline lookup yields CDR1 MNHEY and CDR2 SMNVEV (reference sequence). CDR3 length equals 14 residues. V dropped 4 bases and J dropped 4; count of bases not matched to a gene: 4. CDR3 in amino acids: CASSYGTSRETQYF. CDR3 nucleotide sequence: TGTGCCAGCAGTTATGGGACTAGCAGAGAGACCCAGTACTTC.

The chain couples TRBV25-1 to TRBJ1-1, with D unclear. The V gene's germline CDR1 is MGHDK and CDR2 SYGVNS. The CDR3 runs to 12 residues. The V gene lost 5 bases and the J gene lost 1 base, with 5 bases spanning the gap. The CDR3 protein is CASSTANTEAFF. In DNA form, the CDR3 reads TGTGCCAGCAGTACCGCGAACACTGAAGCTTTCTTT.

V usage is TRBV28 and J usage is TRBJ1-5, with unresolved D. Trimming took 1 base from V and 1 from J, leaving 11 bases between them. Germline V gene data show CDR1 as MDHEN and CDR2 as SYDVKM. The CDR3 has 16 amino acids. CDR3 nucleotide sequence: TGTGCCAGCAGTTTATATAGGATGCGGAGCAATCAGCCCCAGCATTTT. Translating gives CASSLYRMRSNQPQHF.

The chain recombines TRBV18 with TRBJ1-2; weak D call: TRBD1 (5 bases). The V and J ends lost 3 bases and 6 bases respectively, with 17 bases between them. CDR1 KGHSH and CDR2 LQKENI come from the germline V gene. This CDR3 is built from 15 residues. The CDR3 loop is CASSPKRGAGNGYTF. The CDR3 DNA is TGTGCCAGCTCACCTAAAAGGGGCGCGGGGAATGGCTACACCTTC.

The chain employs TRBV2 and TRBJ2-1; no definite D call. The CDR3 covers 13 residues. Germline V lookup: CDR1 SNHLY, CDR2 FYNNEI. V was trimmed by 3 bases and J by 9 bases, leaving 12 bases between them. The CDR3 DNA reads TGTGCCAGCAGTGATGATCTAGGTGGTGAGCAGTTCTTC. Amino acids: CASSDDLGGEQFF.

The chain combines TRBV3-1 with TRBJ2-2, with TRBD1 matching 10 bases. The CDR3 runs 17 residues. Trimming removed 7 bases from V and 0 bases from J; junction bases left unmatched: 8. Germline V gene sequence: CDR1 LGHDT, CDR2 YNNKEL (reference sequence). CDR3: CASKETGGAPNTGELFF. The CDR3 DNA reads TGTGCCAGCAAGGAGACAGGGGGCGCCCCGAACACCGGGGAGCTGTTTTTT.

The chain uses TRBV6-6 and TRBJ2-7, with 11 positions matching TRBD2. The trim removed 2 bases at V and 4 bases at J, leaving 4 bases unmatched. This CDR3 spans 15 amino acids. The germline gives CDR1 MNHNY, CDR2 SVGAGI (reference sequence). CDR3 in DNA: TGTGCCAGCAGTTACCCGGCTAGCGGGGGGTACGAGCAGTACTTC. Its translation: CASSYPASGGYEQYF.

The chain combines TRBV3-1 with TRBJ2-3, with a possible D match to TRBD2 (5 bases). Looked up from germline, CDR1 is LGHDT and CDR2 is YNNKEL (reference sequence). The CDR3 is made up of 12 amino acids. Trimming removed 1 base at V and 10 bases at J, with 9 bases between. Here the CDR3 DNA reads TGTGCCAGCAGCCAAGGGACTCCCGCGCAGTATTTT. Translation gives CASSQGTPAQYF.

V usage is TRBV18 and J usage is TRBJ2-1; TRBD2 agrees at 8 bases. Germline V gene sequence: CDR1 KGHSH, CDR2 LQKENI. Trimming cost V 1 base and J 8 bases; bases outside gene matches: 7. CDR3 size: 15 residues. The CDR3: CASSPLGSGIDEQFF. DNA for the CDR3: TGTGCCAGCTCACCACTAGGTAGCGGGATCGATGAGCAGTTCTTC. Filled out from reference TRBV18 and TRBJ2-1, the complete variable domain reads NAGVMQNPRHLVRRRGQEARLRCSPMKGHSHVYWYRQLPEEGLKFMVYLQKENIIDESGMPKERFSAEFPKEGPSILRIQQVVRGDSAAYFCASSPLGSGIDEQFFGPGTRLTVL.

The rearrangement uses TRBV15 and TRBJ2-2; no firm D call. Germline-derived CDR1 and CDR2 are LNHNV and YYDKDF (reference sequence). The CDR3 length is 13 residues. V was shortened by 1 base and J by 3 bases, with 3 bases between the two germline ends. The CDR3 region is CATSRVDTGELFF. In DNA form, the CDR3 reads TGTGCCACCAGCAGAGTCGACACCGGGGAGCTGTTTTTT.

The rearrangement uses TRBV18 and TRBJ2-3; the match to TRBD1 covers 10 bases. The CDR3 sequence is 17 residues long. The germline V gene encodes CDR1 KGHSH and CDR2 LQKENI. Trimming cost V 1 base and J 3 bases; bases outside gene matches: 7. The CDR3 region has the DNA TGTGCCAGCTCACCACTAAGACAGGGGGCGACTACAGATACGCAGTATTTT. This gives the protein CASSPLRQGATTDTQYF.